This is a list of T cell receptor beta chains from one sample in a study of blood T cell repertoires in COVID-19. Only in-frame clones appear in the TCRdb table, and some are missing; sequencing was by immunoSEQ multiplex PCR. The data contain 100,000 to 120,000 clones, around 90% of them singletons. Input material: peripheral blood. The receptors come from a human donor in a cohort sampled during active COVID-19. The conserved cysteine and the conserved F or W are not part of the CDR3 here. The listing skips clone size in some rows; elsewhere it reads once, few, many or a size class.

TRBV2,TRBJ2-5,NA,ASSARGGGPETQY
TRBV6-5,TRBJ2-7,NA,ASNFAGSSYEQY
TRBV2,TRBJ2-3,NA,ASVALEAGGTDTQY
TRBV18,TRBJ1-4,NA,ASSGQGRNEKLF
TRBV4-1,TRBJ2-7,NA,ASSPGAFRARMSYEQY
TRBV11-2,TRBJ1-5,NA,ASSLGPGGQPQH
TRBV11-2,TRBJ2-1,NA,ASSLSGRRNEQF
TRBV7-9,TRBJ1-2,NA,ASSLQMAESTYGYT
TRBV14,TRBJ1-4,NA,ASNRGLNEKLF
TRBV5-1,TRBJ1-1,NA,ASTDRLGTEAF
TRBV18,TRBJ1-6,NA,ASFRGDSPLH
TRBV2,TRBJ2-2,NA,ASSPSGTNTGELF
TRBV7-9,TRBJ1-2,few,ASSPGPGDYGYT
TRBV10-1,TRBJ1-1,NA,ASSLYREMNTEAF
TRBV15,TRBJ2-7,NA,ATSRRTSGHNEQY
TRBV28,TRBJ1-4,NA,ASSSLGVGVRYEKLF
TRBV7-9,TRBJ1-6,NA,ASSLEPSPDLH
TRBV7-3,TRBJ2-5,NA,ASSHGLAGETQY
TRBV12-5,TRBJ1-5,NA,ASGLSGGQGAISGFYSNQPQH
TRBV7-9,TRBJ2-2,NA,ASSLTGVDTGELF
TRBV28,TRBJ2-4,once,ASSPPRGTKNIQY
TRBV25-1,TRBJ2-3,NA,ASSDPGRGRSTDTQY
TRBV19,TRBJ1-2,once,ASSRTGP
TRBV2,TRBJ2-1,NA,ASSEPGLAGPGAQNNEQF
TRBV30,TRBJ2-7,NA,AWYLPGTGGNEQY
TRBV4-1,TRBJ2-3,once,ASSQAQGFRDTQY
TRBV18,TRBJ2-3,NA,ASSPGSPDTQY
TRBV27,TRBJ2-3,NA,ASSLSLAGGGTDTQY